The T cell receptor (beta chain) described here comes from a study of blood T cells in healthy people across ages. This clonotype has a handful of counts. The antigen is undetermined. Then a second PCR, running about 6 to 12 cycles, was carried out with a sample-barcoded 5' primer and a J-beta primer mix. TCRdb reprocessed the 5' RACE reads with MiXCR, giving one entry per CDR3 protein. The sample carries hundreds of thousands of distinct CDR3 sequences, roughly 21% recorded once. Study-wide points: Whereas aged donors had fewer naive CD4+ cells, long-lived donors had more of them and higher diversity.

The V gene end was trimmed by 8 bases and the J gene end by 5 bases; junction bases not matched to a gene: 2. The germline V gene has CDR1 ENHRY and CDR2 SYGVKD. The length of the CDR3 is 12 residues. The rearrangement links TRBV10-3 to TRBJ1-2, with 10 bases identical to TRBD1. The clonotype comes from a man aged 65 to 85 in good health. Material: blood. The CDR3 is CAIGTGEYGYTF. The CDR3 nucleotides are TGTGCCATCGGGACAGGGGAATATGGCTACACCTTC.